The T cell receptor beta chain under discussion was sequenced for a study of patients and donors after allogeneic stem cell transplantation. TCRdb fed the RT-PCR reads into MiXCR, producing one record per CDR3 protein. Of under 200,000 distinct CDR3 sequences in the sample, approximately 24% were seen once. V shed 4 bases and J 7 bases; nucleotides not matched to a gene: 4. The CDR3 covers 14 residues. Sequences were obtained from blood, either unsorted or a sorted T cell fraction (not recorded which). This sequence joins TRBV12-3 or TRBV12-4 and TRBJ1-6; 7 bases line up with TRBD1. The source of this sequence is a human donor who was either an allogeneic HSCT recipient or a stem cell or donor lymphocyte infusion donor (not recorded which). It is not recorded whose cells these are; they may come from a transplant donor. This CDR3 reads CASSSDRTNSPLHF. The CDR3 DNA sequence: TGTGCCAGCAGTTCGGACAGGACCAATTCACCCCTCCACTTT.